This T cell receptor beta chain emerged from a study of shared clonotypes between healthy human individuals. The CDR3 is made up of 14 amino acids. The germline V gene encodes CDR1 KGHSH and CDR2 LQKENI. The germline V and J ends were trimmed by 3 bases and 1 base, with 10 bases remaining between them. An even split of each subset's genomic DNA across several immunoSEQ plates was performed. This table comes from immunoSEQ multiplex PCR, and its TCRdb copy is limited to in-frame clones, with some not included. The sample carries 2 million to 2.5 million clones, roughly 92% recorded once. This receptor was obtained from a young man in good health. Some clones in this sample may be carry-over from other donors' samples. The sequenced sample was naive CD4+ T cells from PBMCs. Subset specified: CD45RA+ positively selected. The chain links TRBV18 to TRBJ2-7, with D unclear. CDR3 nucleotide sequence: TGTGCCAGCTCACCCGCGCCAGTGTCCTACGAGCAGTACTTC. This codes for CASSPAPVSYEQYF. Full variable domain (remainder filled in from reference TRBV18 and TRBJ2-7): NAGVMQNPRHLVRRRGQEARLRCSPMKGHSHVYWYRQLPEEGLKFMVYLQKENIIDESGMPKERFSAEFPKEGPSILRIQQVVRGDSAAYFCASSPAPVSYEQYFGPGTRLTVT.